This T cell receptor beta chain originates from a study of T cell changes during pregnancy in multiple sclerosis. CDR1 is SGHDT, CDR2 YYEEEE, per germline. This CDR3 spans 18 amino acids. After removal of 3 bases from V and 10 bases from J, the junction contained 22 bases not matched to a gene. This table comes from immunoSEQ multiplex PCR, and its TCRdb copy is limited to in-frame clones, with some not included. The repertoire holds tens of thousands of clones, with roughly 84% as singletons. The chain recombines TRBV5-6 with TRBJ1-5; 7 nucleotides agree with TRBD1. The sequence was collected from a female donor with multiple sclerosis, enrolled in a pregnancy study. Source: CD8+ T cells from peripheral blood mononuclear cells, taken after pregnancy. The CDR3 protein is CASSSGGQGGPRFDPQHF. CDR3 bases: TGTGCCAGCAGCTCCGGGGGCCAGGGGGGACCTAGGTTCGATCCCCAGCATTTT.